These 3 T cell receptor beta chains originate from one sample sequenced in a study of blood T cells in healthy people across ages. The use of a sample-barcoded 5' primer and a J-beta primer mix characterized a second PCR of roughly 7 to 11 cycles. One entry per CDR3 protein results from TCRdb running MiXCR on the 5' RACE reads. This repertoire shows fewer than 950,000 distinct CDR3 sequences, about 48% found once; its top ten account for approximately 40%. Sequenced sample: blood. Receptors were obtained from an elderly man in good health.

The chain joins TRBV9 to TRBJ1-2, with D hard to call. The length of the CDR3 is 16 residues. In germline, CDR1 is SGDLS, CDR2 YYNGEE. V was trimmed by 0 bases and J by 6 bases, leaving 18 bases between them. CDR3 DNA: TGTGCCAGCAGCGTAGCTTTAGGCAGGCTTGGCCATGGCTACACCTTC. Protein product: CASSVALGRLGHGYTF. Supplemented by reference TRBV9 and TRBJ1-2, the full variable domain reads DSGVTQTPKHLITATGQRVTLRCSPRSGDLSVYWYQQSLDQGLQFLIQYYNGEERAKGNILERFSAQQFPDLHSELNLSSLELGDSALYFCASSVALGRLGHGYTFGSGTRLTVV.

This chain joins TRBV2 and TRBJ2-1; no definite D call. Trimming removed 3 bases from V and 4 bases from J, with 13 bases in between. Germline CDR1 SNHLY, CDR2 FYNNEI. The CDR3 runs 15 residues. The CDR3: CASSERANGYNEQFF. The CDR3 nucleotides read TGTGCCAGCAGTGAGCGTGCTAACGGTTACAATGAGCAGTTCTTC.

A remark on this clonotype: The junction departs from the called germline gene at one end, perhaps through a read error. This rearrangement joins TRBV7-2 to TRBJ2-1, with TRBD2 matching over 9 bases. Germline lookup yields CDR1 SGHTA and CDR2 FQGNSA. There are 15 residues in the CDR3. CDR3 region: CASSLALAGLNEQFF. The DNA for the CDR3 is TGTGCCAGCAGCCTAGCACTAGCGGGCCTCAATGAGCAGTTCTTC.